The 27 T cell receptor beta chains below were found in one sample sequenced in a study of T cells in women clearing cervical HPV infection. Data came from immunoSEQ multiplex PCR; TCRdb stores just in-frame clones and leaves some out. The sample shows more than 25,000 clones, and 3.7% sits with its ten largest clones. The sample consisted of blood buffy coat. The source of these receptors is a woman between 18 and 75 years old with a cervical HPV16 infection that either progressed to CIN3+ or cleared (not recorded which).

Worth noting for this clone: Sequencing ends 3 residues short of the CDR3 end; the germline J gene provides the rest. V gene TRBV7-2 combines with J gene TRBJ1-2; no reliable D call. CDR1 is SGHTA and CDR2 is FQGNSA in the germline V gene. The CDR3 runs 14 residues. The ends were cut back, 5 bases at V and 2 bases at J, with 12 bases in the middle. The covered CDR3 bases are TGTGCCAGCAGCCCTCGGACGGGGAACTATGGC. Translated, it gives CASSPRTGNYG. Given in full, the CDR3 is CASSPRTGNYGYTF.

In the case of this clone: The CDR3 end falls 3 residues outside the read, so it is completed with the germline J gene. The chain employs TRBV5-4 and TRBJ1-4, with 7 bases fitting TRBD1. Germline V gene data show CDR1 as SGHNT and CDR2 as YYREEE (reference sequence). The CDR3 sequence is 14 residues long. J gave up 8 bases and V 2 bases, and 6 bases lay outside the gene matches. The CDR3 sequence is CASSFGGGREKLFF. The CDR3 bases that were read are TGTGCCAGCAGCTTTGGAGGGGGCCGAGAAAAA.

As for this clone: Read data end 3 residues before the CDR3 end; the end is taken from the germline J gene. The genes are TRBV6-4 and TRBJ2-2, with D unresolved. CDR3 length equals 15 residues. Germline CDR1 MRHNA, CDR2 SNTAGT. Trimming shortened V by 2 bases and J by 1 base, and 8 bases separated the two germline ends. Partial CDR3 DNA: TGTGCCAGCAGTGACGCGGCACGGAACACCGGGGAG. Translated: CASSDAARNTGE. The entire CDR3 protein is CASSDAARNTGELFF.

Partial CDR3 DNA: TGTGCCAGTAGTATAGGGACTAGCGGGGGGTCGACCGGGGAG. Protein sequence: CASSIGTSGGSTGE. The entire CDR3 protein is CASSIGTSGGSTGELFF. The chain joins TRBV19 to TRBJ2-2; 14 nucleotides line up with TRBD2. The read is 3 residues too short to cover the CDR3 end, so that end is filled in from the germline J gene. V gave up 1 base and J gave up 5 bases; unmatched junction bases: 3. The CDR3 extends over 17 amino acids. Germline assignment: CDR1 LNHDA and CDR2 SQIVND (reference sequence).

A word on this clone: Read coverage stops 3 residues before the CDR3 terminus; the germline J gene supplies the remainder. V usage is TRBV7-7 and J usage is TRBJ1-2; no clear D gene. The CDR3 is 13 residues long. Germline CDR1 reads SSHAT; CDR2 reads FNYEAQ (reference sequence). The CDR3 region is CASSLDRDNDYTF. CDR3 DNA (partial): TGTGCCAGCAGCTTAGACCGTGACAATGAC.

As for this clone: The CDR3 is cut off 3 residues early in the read; its end comes from the germline J gene. V gene TRBV2 combines with J gene TRBJ1-5, with D unresolved. The CDR3 covers 16 residues. V lost 6 bases, J lost 0 bases, and 15 bases lay in between. The V gene's germline CDR1 is SNHLY and CDR2 FYNNEI. CDR3 sequence reads: CASSVVGPDSNQPQHF. The sequenced part of the CDR3 DNA is TGTGCCAGCAGCGTGGTAGGGCCTGATAGCAATCAGCCC. The entire variable domain, with the rest obtained from reference TRBV2 and TRBJ1-5, is as follows: EPEVTQTPSHQVTQMGQEVILRCVPISNHLYFYWYRQILGQKVEFLVSFYNNEISEKSEIFDDQFSVERPDGSNFTLKIRSTKLEDSAMYFCASSVVGPDSNQPQHFGDGTRLSIL.

The CDR3 loop is CASSLAGQGGYTF. CDR3 DNA (partial): TGTGCCAGCAGCTTAGCCGGCCAGGGTGGC. This sequence joins TRBV7-9 and TRBJ1-2; perhaps TRBD1 as D (5 bases). The CDR3 extends 3 residues past the end of the read, so its final part is completed from the germline J gene. The length of the CDR3 is 13 residues. V lost 0 bases and J lost 7, with 9 bases in between. The germline V gene encodes CDR1 SEHNR and CDR2 FQNEAQ (reference sequence).

To note about this clone: The sequence runs out 3 residues before the end of the CDR3; the remainder is reconstructed from the germline J gene. V gene TRBV10-3 combines with J gene TRBJ2-1, with TRBD2 identical over 14 bases. J gave up 2 bases and V 2 bases, and 8 bases lay outside the gene matches. The CDR3 runs to 19 residues. Germline CDR1 is ENHRY and CDR2 is SYGVKD. Partial CDR3 DNA: TGTGCCATCAGTGAGGGGACTAGCGGGGGCCTGGAAACCTACAATGAG. It yields the protein CAISEGTSGGLETYNE. The whole CDR3 reads CAISEGTSGGLETYNEQFF.

Points on this clone: The read terminates 3 residues before the CDR3 end, so the remaining end is supplied by the germline J gene. The chain has TRBV5-5 and TRBJ1-5, with 7 bases that match TRBD1. V lost 3 bases and J lost 6; bases outside the gene matches: 6. CDR1 and CDR2 from the germline V gene are SGHKS and YYEKEE (reference sequence). CDR3 size: 14 residues. This chain's CDR3 is CASSSSQGIQPQHF. The part of the CDR3 DNA that was read is TGTGCCAGCAGCTCCTCACAGGGGATTCAGCCC.

On this clone itself: The read terminates 3 residues before the CDR3 end, so the remaining end is supplied by the germline J gene. J is TRBJ2-3 and V is TRBV5-5; 11 bases align to TRBD1. The CDR3 covers 14 residues. Per the germline V gene, CDR1 is SGHKS and CDR2 is YYEKEE (reference sequence). This chain's CDR3 is CASSYGTGGQPQYF. Partial CDR3 DNA: TGTGCCAGCAGCTACGGGACAGGGGGTCAGCCG.

As regards this clone: The CDR3 end falls 3 residues outside the read, so it is completed with the germline J gene. The chain carries TRBV7-3 and TRBJ2-3, with 13 bases matching TRBD2. V was clipped by 5 bases and J by 6 bases; unmatched bases: 8. Germline lookup yields CDR1 SGHTA and CDR2 FQGTGA. The CDR3 runs 16 residues. This chain's CDR3 is CASSLLGLAGTDTQYF. The CDR3 bases that were read are TGTGCCAGCAGCCTCTTGGGACTAGCGGGGACTGATACG. The entire variable domain, with the rest obtained from reference TRBV7-3 and TRBJ2-3, is as follows: GAGVSQTPSNKVTEKGKYVELRCDPISGHTALYWYRQSLGQGPEFLIYFQGTGAADDSGLPNDRFFAVRPEGSVSTLKIQRTERGDSAVYLCASSLLGLAGTDTQYFGPGTRLTVL.

CDR3: CASFAGADTQYF. Incomplete CDR3 DNA: TGTGCCAGCTTCGCCGGGGCAGATACG. The chain couples TRBV19 to TRBJ2-3, with a weak D call TRBD2 (5 bases). The read stops 3 residues short of the end of the CDR3; the missing end is completed from the germline J gene. V lost 9 bases to trimming and J lost 4 bases, with 11 bases between them. The CDR3 loop spans 12 amino acids. CDR1 and CDR2 from the germline V gene are LNHDA and SQIVND (reference sequence).

Turning to this clone: The CDR3 end lies 3 residues beyond the end of the read and is filled in from the germline J gene. This chain uses TRBV20-1 with TRBJ2-3; 10 bases are a match to TRBD1. The CDR3 spans 14 residues. The germline gives CDR1 DFQATT, CDR2 SNEGSKA (reference sequence). V trimming: 6 bases; J trimming: 4 bases; junction bases outside the gene matches: 7. The CDR3 DNA, read in part, is TGCAGTGCCCAGGACAGGGGGGGAGCAGATACG. Amino acid sequence: CSAQDRGGADT. Given in full, the CDR3 is CSAQDRGGADTQYF.

In the case of this clone: The CDR3 goes on 3 residues after the read ends, and that part is filled in from the germline J gene. The genes are TRBV7-9 and TRBJ1-2; the D gene is possibly TRBD1 (6 bases). Per the germline V gene, CDR1 is SEHNR and CDR2 is FQNEAQ (reference sequence). This CDR3 comprises 15 residues. CDR3 sequence reads: CASSLEAGATDTYTF. Incomplete CDR3 DNA: TGTGCCAGCAGCTTAGAAGCGGGGGCCACAGATACC.

By frequency, this clone is medium-sized (0.01 to 0.1%). From the germline J gene comes the end of the CDR3, since the read stops 3 residues before it. The chain recombines TRBV20-1 with TRBJ1-6, with 7 bases lining up with TRBD1. CDR1 DFQATT and CDR2 SNEGSKA come from the germline V gene (reference sequence). The CDR3 loop spans 15 amino acids. Trimming at V came to 6 bases and at J to 7 bases, leaving 12 bases not matched to a gene. CDR3 residues: CSAPTSTGRNSPLHF. Incomplete CDR3 DNA: TGCAGTGCCCCAACCTCGACAGGGCGAAATTCACCC.

A remark on this clone: Read sequence stops 3 residues before the CDR3 end, and the germline J gene provides the missing end. The chain recombines TRBV12-3 or TRBV12-4 with TRBJ2-2; TRBD1 might be the D (5 bases). There are 15 residues in the CDR3. V gave up 7 bases and J gave up 6 bases, with 18 bases separating them. The sequenced part of the CDR3 DNA is TGTGCCAGCACCCAGGGTCCTTGGCCGGCCGGGGAG. As protein: CASTQGPWPAGE. The CDR3 in its entirety is CASTQGPWPAGELFF.

Concerning this clone: The read falls 3 residues short of the CDR3 end, and the missing part is taken from the germline J gene. V gene TRBV6-4 combines with J gene TRBJ1-1; 10 bases align to TRBD1. V trimming: 4 bases; J trimming: 7 bases; junction bases outside the gene matches: 6. The CDR3 extends over 14 amino acids. Germline CDR1 and CDR2: MRHNA and SNTAGT. The CDR3 loop reads CASSVGTGEVEAFF. The sequenced part of the CDR3 DNA is TGTGCCAGCAGTGTCGGGACAGGGGAAGTTGAA.

Turning to this clone: The read halts 3 residues ahead of the CDR3 end, with the missing end drawn from the germline J gene. The V gene is TRBV5-1, the J gene TRBJ1-6, with 8 bases identical to TRBD1. V lost 3 bases, J lost 9 bases, and 5 bases stayed unmatched. The germline V gene encodes CDR1 SGHRS and CDR2 YFSETQ. This CDR3 region has 14 residues. The sequenced part of the CDR3 DNA is TGCGCCAGCAGCTGGAGGGACAGGAGTTCACCC. It codes for CASSWRDRSSP. Given in full, the CDR3 is CASSWRDRSSPLHF. Full variable domain (outside the CDR3, taken from reference TRBV5-1 and TRBJ1-6): KAGVTQTPRYLIKTRGQQVTLSCSPISGHRSVSWYQQTPGQGLQFLFEYFSETQRNKGNFPGRFSGRQFSNSRSEMNVSTLELGDSALYLCASSWRDRSSPLHFGNGTRLTVT.

As to this clone: From the germline J gene comes the end of the CDR3, since the read stops 3 residues before it. The chain has TRBV16 and TRBJ2-5; D not certain. The CDR3 runs 13 residues. V was shortened by 5 bases and J by 3 bases, with 10 bases between the two germline ends. Per germline, CDR1 KGHSY and CDR2 FQNENV. The CDR3 loop is CASSSYDKETQYF. The DNA read from the CDR3 is TGTGCCAGCAGCTCATACGACAAAGAGACC.

In regard to this clone: The read ends 3 residues before the CDR3 terminus; that terminus is restored from the germline J gene. The rearrangement links TRBV6-2 or TRBV6-3 to TRBJ2-4; tentative D call: TRBD1 (6 bases). CDR1 MNHEY and CDR2 SVGEGT come from the germline V gene. CDR3 length: 14 amino acids. CDR3 DNA, as far as it was read: TGTGCCAGCAGTTTGACCCCCAAGGACAGCGGT. Protein sequence: CASSLTPKDSG. The entire CDR3 protein is CASSLTPKDSGQYF.

To note about this clone: Coverage ceases 3 residues before the CDR3 finishes, and the germline J gene fills in the end. The V and J genes are TRBV6-1 and TRBJ1-1; the D is unclear. The V gene's germline CDR1 is MNHNS and CDR2 SASEGT. This CDR3 comprises 12 residues. The CDR3 reads CASSEEFYEAFF. The sequenced part of the CDR3 DNA is TGTGCCAGCAGTGAAGAGTTCTACGAG.

Points on this clone: The read falls 3 residues short of the CDR3 end, and the missing part is taken from the germline J gene. V gene TRBV12-3 or TRBV12-4 combines with J gene TRBJ2-2; 10 positions match TRBD1. Trimming cost V 6 bases and J 0 bases; bases outside gene matches: 4. The CDR3 has 16 amino acids. The covered CDR3 bases are TGTGCCAGCAGCGCCGGGACAGGGGCGAACACCGGGGAG. It yields the protein CASSAGTGANTGE. The entire CDR3 protein reads CASSAGTGANTGELFF.

A note on this clone: The CDR3 end falls 3 residues outside the read, so it is completed with the germline J gene. The chain couples TRBV7-9 to TRBJ2-3; possibly TRBD1 for D (6 bases). V was cut by 10 bases and J by 6 bases, with 20 bases left in between. Germline loops: CDR1 SEHNR, CDR2 FQNEAQ (reference sequence). The CDR3 has 14 residues. CDR3 amino acids: CATTRDIRFDTQYF. CDR3 DNA, as far as it was read: TGTGCCACAACCCGGGACATACGTTTCGATACG.

This clone is deemed large by its frequency. The CDR3 bases that were read are TGTGCCAGCAGCATGTGGACAGAGCAAGAGACC. As protein: CASSMWTEQET. The whole CDR3 protein is CASSMWTEQETQYF. The gene calls are TRBV11-2 and TRBJ2-5, with a possible D match to TRBD1 (6 bases). The read ends 3 residues early relative to the CDR3; the germline J gene fills the gap. The CDR3 is made up of 14 amino acids. Germline loops: CDR1 SGHAT, CDR2 FQNNGV. V lost 5 bases and J 2 bases, leaving 12 bases between the germline ends.

A note on this clone: The CDR3 extends 3 residues past the end of the read, so its final part is completed from the germline J gene. The chain has TRBV7-9 and TRBJ2-4; 8 bases agree with TRBD1. Germline V gives CDR1 SEHNR, CDR2 FQNEAQ (reference sequence). CDR3 size: 15 residues. The DNA read from the CDR3 is TGTGCCAGCAGCCGAGGACAGGGAACCACCTATGGT. It yields the protein CASSRGQGTTYG. The full CDR3 sequence reads CASSRGQGTTYGQYF.

As to this clone: The read falls 3 residues short of the CDR3 end, and the missing part is taken from the germline J gene. The chain recombines TRBV30 with TRBJ1-4, with 8 positions matching TRBD1. The CDR3 covers 15 residues. CDR1 and CDR2 from the germline V gene are GTSNPN and SVGIG (reference sequence). V gave up 0 bases and J gave up 8 bases; unmatched junction bases: 8. CDR3 bases read: TGTGCCTGGAGTGTACAAGACAGGGGAAGAGAAAAA. It yields the protein CAWSVQDRGREK. The whole CDR3 protein is CAWSVQDRGREKLFF.

Turning to this clone: The observed sequence ends 3 residues before the CDR3 terminus, with the missing tail filled in from the germline J gene. The rearrangement uses TRBV2 and TRBJ2-3, with 7 bases identical to TRBD1. The germline V gene has CDR1 SNHLY and CDR2 FYNNEI. This CDR3 is built from 14 residues. The CDR3 bases that were read are TGTGCCAGCAATCCCGGGACAGTCCATGAGACG. Protein product: CASNPGTVHET. The CDR3 reads in full as CASNPGTVHETQYF. Combining the CDR3 with reference TRBV2 and TRBJ2-3 gives the whole variable domain EPEVTQTPSHQVTQMGQEVILRCVPISNHLYFYWYRQILGQKVEFLVSFYNNEISEKSEIFDDQFSVERPDGSNFTLKIRSTKLEDSAMYFCASNPGTVHETQYFGPGTRLTVL.